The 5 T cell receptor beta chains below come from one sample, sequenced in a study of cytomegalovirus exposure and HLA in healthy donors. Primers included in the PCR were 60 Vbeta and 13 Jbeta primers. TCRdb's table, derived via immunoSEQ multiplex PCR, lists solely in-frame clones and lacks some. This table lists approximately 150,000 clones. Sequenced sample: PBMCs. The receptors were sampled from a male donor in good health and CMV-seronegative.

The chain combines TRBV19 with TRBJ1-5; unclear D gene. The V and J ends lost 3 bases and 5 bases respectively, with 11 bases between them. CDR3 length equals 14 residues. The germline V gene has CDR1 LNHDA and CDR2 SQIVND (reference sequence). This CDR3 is CASSILTSDQPQHF. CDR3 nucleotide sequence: TGTGCCAGTAGTATTTTAACATCCGATCAGCCCCAGCATTTT.

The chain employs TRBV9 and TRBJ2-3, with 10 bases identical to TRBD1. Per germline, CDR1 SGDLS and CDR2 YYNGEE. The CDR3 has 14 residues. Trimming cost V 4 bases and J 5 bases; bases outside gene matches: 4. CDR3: CASSLRTGGDTQYF. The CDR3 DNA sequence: TGTGCCAGCAGCTTGCGGACAGGGGGAGATACGCAGTATTTT.

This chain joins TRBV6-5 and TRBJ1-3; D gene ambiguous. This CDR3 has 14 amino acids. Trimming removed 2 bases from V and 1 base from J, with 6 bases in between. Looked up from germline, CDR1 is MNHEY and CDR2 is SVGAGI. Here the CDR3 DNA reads TGTGCCAGCAGTTACAAGGAGTCTGGAAACACCATATATTTT. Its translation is CASSYKESGNTIYF.

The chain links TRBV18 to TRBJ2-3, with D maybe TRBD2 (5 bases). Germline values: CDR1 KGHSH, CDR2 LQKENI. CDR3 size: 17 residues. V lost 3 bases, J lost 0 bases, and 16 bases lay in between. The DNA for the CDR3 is TGTGCCAGCTCACCCCGGCCGGGGAGCCTCAGCACAGATACGCAGTATTTT. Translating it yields CASSPRPGSLSTDTQYF.

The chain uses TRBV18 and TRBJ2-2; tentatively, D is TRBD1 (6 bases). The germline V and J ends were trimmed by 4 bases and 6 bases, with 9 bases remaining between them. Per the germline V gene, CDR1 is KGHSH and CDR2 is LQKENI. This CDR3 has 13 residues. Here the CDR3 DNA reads TGTGCCAGCTCACGTACAGGGCCCGGGGAGCTGTTTTTT. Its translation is CASSRTGPGELFF.